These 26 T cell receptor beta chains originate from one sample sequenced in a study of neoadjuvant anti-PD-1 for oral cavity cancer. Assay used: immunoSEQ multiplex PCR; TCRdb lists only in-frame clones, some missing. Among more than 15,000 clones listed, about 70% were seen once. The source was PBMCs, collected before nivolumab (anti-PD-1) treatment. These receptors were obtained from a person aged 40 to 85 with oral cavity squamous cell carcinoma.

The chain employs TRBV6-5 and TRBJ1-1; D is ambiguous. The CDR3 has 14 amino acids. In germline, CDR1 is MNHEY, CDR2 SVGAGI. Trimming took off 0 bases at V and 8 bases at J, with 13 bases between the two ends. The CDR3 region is CASSYSSTDTEAFF. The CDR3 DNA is TGTGCCAGCAGTTACTCGTCGACGGATACCGAAGCTTTCTTT.

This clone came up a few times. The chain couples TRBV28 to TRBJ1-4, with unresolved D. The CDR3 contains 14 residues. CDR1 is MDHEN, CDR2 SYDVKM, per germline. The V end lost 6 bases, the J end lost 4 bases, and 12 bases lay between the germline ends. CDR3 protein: CASSLRVINEKLFF. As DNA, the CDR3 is TGTGCCAGCAGCCTGAGGGTGATTAATGAAAAACTGTTTTTT.

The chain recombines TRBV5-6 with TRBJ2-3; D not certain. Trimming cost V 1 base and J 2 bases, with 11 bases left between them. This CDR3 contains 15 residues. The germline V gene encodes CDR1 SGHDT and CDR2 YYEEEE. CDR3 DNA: TGTGCCAGCAGCTTGAGAAGTCCCGCCACAGATACGCAGTATTTT. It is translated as CASSLRSPATDTQYF.

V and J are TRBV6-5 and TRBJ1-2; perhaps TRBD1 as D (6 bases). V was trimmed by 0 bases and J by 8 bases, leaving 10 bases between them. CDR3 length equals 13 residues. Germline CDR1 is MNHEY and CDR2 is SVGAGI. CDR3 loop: CASSYSIRGGYTF. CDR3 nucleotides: TGTGCCAGCAGTTACTCGATAAGGGGGGGCTACACCTTC.

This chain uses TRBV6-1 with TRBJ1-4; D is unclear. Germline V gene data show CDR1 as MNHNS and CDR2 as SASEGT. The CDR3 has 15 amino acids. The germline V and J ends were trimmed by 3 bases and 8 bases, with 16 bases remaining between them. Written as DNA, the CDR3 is TGTGCCAGCAGTGACCATACAAGTCTAGGGGAAAAACTGTTTTTT. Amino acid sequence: CASSDHTSLGEKLFF.

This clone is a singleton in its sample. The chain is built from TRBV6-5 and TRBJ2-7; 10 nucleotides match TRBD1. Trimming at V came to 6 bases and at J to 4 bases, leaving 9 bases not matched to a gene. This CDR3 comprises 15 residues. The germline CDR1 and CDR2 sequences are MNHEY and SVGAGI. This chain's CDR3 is CASRRRWDRGYEQYF. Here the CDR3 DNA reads TGTGCCAGCAGACGGCGGTGGGACAGGGGATACGAGCAGTACTTC.

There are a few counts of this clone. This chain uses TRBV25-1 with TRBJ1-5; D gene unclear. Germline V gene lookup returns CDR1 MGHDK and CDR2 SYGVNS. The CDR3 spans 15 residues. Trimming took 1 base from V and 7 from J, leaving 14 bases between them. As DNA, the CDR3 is TGTGCCAGCAGTGAATCGGGCCAACCGGGGCAGCCCCAGCATTTT. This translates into CASSESGQPGQPQHF.

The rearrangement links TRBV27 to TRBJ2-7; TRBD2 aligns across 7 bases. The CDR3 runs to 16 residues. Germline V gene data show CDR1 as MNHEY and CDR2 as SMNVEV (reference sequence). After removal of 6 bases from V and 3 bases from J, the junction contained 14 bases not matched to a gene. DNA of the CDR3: TGTGCCAGCAGCATCAGCCGCCCGGGGGAGGGCTACGAGCAGTACTTC. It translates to CASSISRPGEGYEQYF.

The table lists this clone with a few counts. The chain's CDR3 is CASSDSGEDYGYTF. The CDR3 region has the DNA TGTGCCAGCAGTGATTCTGGGGAGGACTATGGCTACACCTTC. The chain has TRBV2 and TRBJ1-2; D is unclear. Germline assignment: CDR1 SNHLY and CDR2 FYNNEI. The CDR3 has 14 amino acids. V lost 3 bases and J lost 3, with 11 bases in between.

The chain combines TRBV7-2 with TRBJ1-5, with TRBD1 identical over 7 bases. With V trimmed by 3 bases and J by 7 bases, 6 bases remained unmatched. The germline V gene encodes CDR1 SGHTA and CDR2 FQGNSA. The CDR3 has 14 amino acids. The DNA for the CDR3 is TGTGCCAGCAGCTTGGGTCAGGGGGGACAGCCCCAGCATTTT. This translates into CASSLGQGGQPQHF. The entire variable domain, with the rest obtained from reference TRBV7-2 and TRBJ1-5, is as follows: GAGVSQSPSNKVTEKGKDVELRCDPISGHTALYWYRQSLGQGLEFLIYFQGNSAPDKSGLPSDRFSAERTGGSVSTLTIQRTQQEDSAVYLCASSLGQGGQPQHFGDGTRLSIL.

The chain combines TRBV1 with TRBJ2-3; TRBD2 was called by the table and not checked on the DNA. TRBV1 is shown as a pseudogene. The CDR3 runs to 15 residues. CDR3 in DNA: TGCACCAGCAGCTGGGGACTAGCGGGGGCGGATACGCAGTATTTT. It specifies CTSSWGLAGADTQYF.

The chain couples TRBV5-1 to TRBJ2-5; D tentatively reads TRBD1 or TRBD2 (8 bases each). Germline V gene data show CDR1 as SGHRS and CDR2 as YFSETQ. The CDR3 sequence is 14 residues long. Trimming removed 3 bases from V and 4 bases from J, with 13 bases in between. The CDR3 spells CASSSGGTGETQYF. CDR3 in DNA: TGCGCCAGCAGCTCGGGAGGGACAGGAGAGACCCAGTACTTC.

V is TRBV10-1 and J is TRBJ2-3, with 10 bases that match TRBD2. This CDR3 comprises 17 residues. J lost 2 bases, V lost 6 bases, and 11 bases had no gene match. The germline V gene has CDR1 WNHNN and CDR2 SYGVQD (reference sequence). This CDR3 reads CASSRAASGGSTDTQYF. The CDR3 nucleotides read TGCGCCAGCAGCCGGGCGGCTAGCGGGGGTTCCACAGATACGCAGTATTTT.

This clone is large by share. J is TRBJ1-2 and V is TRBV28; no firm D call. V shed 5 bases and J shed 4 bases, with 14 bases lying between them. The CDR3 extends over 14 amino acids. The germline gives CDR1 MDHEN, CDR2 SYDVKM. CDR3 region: CASSAYLSGYGYTF. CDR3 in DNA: TGTGCCAGCAGTGCCTACCTCAGCGGCTATGGCTACACCTTC.

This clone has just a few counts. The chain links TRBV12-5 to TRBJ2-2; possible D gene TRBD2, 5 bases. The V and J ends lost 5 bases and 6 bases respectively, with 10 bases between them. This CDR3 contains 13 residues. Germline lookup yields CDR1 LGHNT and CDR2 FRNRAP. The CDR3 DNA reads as TGTGCTAGTGGTACCGGACTTTCCGGGGAGCTGTTTTTT. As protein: CASGTGLSGELFF.

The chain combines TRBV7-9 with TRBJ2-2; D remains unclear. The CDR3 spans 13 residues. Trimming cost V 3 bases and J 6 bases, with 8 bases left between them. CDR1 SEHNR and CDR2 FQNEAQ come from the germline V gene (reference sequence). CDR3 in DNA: TGTGCCAGCAGCTTGAGTGCTGCCGGGGAGCTGTTTTTT. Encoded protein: CASSLSAAGELFF. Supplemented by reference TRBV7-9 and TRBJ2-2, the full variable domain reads DTGVSQNPRHKITKRGQNVTFRCDPISEHNRLYWYRQTLGQGPEFLTYFQNEAQLEKSRLLSDRFSAERPKGSFSTLEIQRTEQGDSAMYLCASSLSAAGELFFGEGSRLTVL.

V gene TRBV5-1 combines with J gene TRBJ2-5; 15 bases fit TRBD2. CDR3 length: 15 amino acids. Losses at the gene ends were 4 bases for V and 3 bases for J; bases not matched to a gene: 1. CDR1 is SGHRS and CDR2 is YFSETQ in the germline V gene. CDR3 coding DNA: TGCGCCAGCAGCCGGACTAGCGGGAGGGAAGAGACCCAGTACTTC. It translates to CASSRTSGREETQYF.

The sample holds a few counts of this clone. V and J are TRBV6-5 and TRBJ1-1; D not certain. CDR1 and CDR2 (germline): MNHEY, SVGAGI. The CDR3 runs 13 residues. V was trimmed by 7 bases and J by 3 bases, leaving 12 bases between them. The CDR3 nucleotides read TGTGCCAGCAATACAGTAAGGGACACTGAAGCTTTCTTT. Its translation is CASNTVRDTEAFF.

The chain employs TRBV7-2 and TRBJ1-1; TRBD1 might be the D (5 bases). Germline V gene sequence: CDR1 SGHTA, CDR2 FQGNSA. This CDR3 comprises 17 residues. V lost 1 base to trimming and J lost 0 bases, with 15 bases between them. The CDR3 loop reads CASSLDAGPWMNTEAFF. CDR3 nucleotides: TGTGCCAGCAGCTTAGACGCAGGGCCCTGGATGAACACTGAAGCTTTCTTT.

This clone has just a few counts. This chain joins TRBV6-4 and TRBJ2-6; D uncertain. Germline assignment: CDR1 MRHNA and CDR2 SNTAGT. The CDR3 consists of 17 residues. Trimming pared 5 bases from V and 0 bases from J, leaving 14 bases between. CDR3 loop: CASSSDMLSSGANVLTF. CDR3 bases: TGTGCCAGCAGTAGTGATATGCTGAGCTCTGGGGCCAACGTCCTGACTTTC.

In DNA form, the CDR3 reads TGTGCCAGCAGTGAGGCAGGGGCCTACACAGATACGCAGTATTTT. Translated: CASSEAGAYTDTQYF. V gene TRBV2 combines with J gene TRBJ2-3; D perhaps matches TRBD1 (6 bases). V was cut by 3 bases and J by 2 bases, with 12 bases left in between. CDR1 and CDR2 from the germline V gene are SNHLY and FYNNEI. The CDR3 length is 15 residues.

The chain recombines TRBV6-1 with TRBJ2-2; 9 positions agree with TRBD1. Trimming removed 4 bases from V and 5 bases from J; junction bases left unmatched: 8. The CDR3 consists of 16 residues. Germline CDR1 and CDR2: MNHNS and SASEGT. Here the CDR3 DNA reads TGTGCCAGCAGTGCCCCCGCGGGACAGGGTACCGGGGAGCTGTTTTTT. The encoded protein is CASSAPAGQGTGELFF.

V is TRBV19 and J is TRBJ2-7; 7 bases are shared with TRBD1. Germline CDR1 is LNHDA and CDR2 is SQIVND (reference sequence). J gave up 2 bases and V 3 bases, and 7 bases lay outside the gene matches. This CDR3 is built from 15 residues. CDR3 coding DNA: TGTGCCAGTAGTATGGGACAGTCCGGGGCCTACGAGCAGTACTTC. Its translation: CASSMGQSGAYEQYF.

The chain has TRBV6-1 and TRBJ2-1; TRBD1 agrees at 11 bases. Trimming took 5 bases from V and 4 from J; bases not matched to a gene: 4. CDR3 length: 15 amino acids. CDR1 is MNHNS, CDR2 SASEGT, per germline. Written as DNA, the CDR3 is TGTGCCAGCAGTCCCCGGGACAGGGGGTACAATGAGCAGTTCTTC. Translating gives CASSPRDRGYNEQFF.

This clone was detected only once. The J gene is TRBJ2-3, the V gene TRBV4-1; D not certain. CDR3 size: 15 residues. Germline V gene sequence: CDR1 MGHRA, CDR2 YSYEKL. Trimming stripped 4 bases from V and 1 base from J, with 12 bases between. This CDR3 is CASSPLVQGTDTQYF. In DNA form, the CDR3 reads TGCGCCAGCAGCCCCCTTGTCCAGGGCACAGATACGCAGTATTTT.

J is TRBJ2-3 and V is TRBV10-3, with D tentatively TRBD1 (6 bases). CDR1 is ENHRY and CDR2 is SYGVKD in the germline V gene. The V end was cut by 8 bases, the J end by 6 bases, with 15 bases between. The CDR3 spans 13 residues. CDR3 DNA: TGTGCCATCGCTCAGGGGTCTGAGGATACGCAGTATTTT. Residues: CAIAQGSEDTQYF.